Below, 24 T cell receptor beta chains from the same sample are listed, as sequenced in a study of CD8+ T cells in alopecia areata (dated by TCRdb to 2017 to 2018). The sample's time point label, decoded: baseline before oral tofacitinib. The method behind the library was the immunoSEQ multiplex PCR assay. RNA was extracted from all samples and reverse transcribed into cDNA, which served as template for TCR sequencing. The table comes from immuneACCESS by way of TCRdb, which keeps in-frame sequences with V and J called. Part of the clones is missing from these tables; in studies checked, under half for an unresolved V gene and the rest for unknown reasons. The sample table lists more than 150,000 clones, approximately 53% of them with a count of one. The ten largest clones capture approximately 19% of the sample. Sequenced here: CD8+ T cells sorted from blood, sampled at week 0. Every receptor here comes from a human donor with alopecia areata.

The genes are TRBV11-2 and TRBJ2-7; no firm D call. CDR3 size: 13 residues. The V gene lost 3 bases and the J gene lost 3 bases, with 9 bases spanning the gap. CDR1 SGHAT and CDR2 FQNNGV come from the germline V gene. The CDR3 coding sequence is TGTGCCAGCAGCTTGGGCACTAACTACGAGCAGTACTTC. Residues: CASSLGTNYEQYF.

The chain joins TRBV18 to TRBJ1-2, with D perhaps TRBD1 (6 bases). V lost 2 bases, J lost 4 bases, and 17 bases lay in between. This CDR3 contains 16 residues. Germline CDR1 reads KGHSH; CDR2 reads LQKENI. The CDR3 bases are TGTGCCAGCTCACCAAGTGGACAGAGGGGGATCTATGGCTACACCTTC. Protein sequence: CASSPSGQRGIYGYTF.

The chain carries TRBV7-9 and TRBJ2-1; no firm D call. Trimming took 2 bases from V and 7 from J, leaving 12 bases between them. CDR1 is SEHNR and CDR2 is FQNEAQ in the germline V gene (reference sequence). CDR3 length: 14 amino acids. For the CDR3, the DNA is TGTGCCAGCAGCTTATTGGTTGAGTTAAATGAGCAGTTCTTC. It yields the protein CASSLLVELNEQFF.

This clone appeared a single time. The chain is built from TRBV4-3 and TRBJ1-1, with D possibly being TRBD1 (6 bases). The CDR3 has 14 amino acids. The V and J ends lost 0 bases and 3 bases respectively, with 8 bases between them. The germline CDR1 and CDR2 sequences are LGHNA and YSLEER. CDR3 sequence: CASSQDQGYTEAFF. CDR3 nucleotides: TGCGCCAGCAGCCAAGATCAGGGGTACACTGAAGCTTTCTTT.

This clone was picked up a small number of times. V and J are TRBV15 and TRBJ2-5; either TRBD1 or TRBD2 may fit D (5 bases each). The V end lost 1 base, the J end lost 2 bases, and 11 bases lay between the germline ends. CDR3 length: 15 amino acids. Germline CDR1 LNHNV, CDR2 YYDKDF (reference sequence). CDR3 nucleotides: TGTGCCACCAGCAGAGCTCCGGGGCCTCAAGAGACCCAGTACTTC. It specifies CATSRAPGPQETQYF.

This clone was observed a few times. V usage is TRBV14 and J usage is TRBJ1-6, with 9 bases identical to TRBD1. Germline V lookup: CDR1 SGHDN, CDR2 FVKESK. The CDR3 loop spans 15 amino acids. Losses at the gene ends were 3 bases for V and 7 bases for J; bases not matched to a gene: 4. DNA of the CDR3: TGTGCCAGCAGCCATGGGACAGGGAGGAATTCACCCCTCCACTTT. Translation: CASSHGTGRNSPLHF.

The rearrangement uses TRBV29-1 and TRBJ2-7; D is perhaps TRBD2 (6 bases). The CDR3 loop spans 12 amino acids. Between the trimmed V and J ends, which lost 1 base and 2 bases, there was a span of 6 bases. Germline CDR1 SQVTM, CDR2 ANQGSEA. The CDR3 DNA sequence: TGCAGCGTTGAAGGCGGGACCTACGAGCAGTACTTC. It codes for CSVEGGTYEQYF.

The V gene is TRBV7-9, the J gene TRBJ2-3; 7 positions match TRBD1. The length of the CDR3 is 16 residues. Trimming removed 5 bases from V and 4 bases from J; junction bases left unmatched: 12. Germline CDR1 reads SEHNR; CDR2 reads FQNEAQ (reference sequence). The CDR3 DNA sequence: TGTGCCAGCAGCCCACGAACAGGGGTCGGGGCAGATACGCAGTATTTT. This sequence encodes CASSPRTGVGADTQYF.

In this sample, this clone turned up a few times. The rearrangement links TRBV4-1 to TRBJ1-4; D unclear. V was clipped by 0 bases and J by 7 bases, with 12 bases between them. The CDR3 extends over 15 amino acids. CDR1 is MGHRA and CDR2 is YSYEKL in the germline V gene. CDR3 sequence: CASSQEGGAGEKLFF. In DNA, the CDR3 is TGCGCCAGCAGCCAAGAAGGTGGAGCCGGTGAAAAACTGTTTTTT.

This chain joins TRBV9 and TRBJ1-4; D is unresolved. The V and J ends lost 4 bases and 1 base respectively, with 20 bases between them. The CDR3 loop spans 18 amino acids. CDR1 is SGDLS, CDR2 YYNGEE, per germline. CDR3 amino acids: CASSPNDSSRRTNEKLFF. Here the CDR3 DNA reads TGTGCCAGCAGCCCCAACGACTCATCCCGGAGAACTAATGAAAAACTGTTTTTT.

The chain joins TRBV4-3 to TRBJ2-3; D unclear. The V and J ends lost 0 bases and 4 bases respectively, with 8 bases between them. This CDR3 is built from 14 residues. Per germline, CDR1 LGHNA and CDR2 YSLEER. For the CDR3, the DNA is TGCGCCAGCAGCCAAGATTCTAGGGCAGATACGCAGTATTTT. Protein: CASSQDSRADTQYF.

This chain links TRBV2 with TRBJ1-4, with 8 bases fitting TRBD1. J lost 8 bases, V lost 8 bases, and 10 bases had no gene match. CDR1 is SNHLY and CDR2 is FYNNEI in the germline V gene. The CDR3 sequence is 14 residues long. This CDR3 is CASGRQGNREKLFF. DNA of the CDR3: TGTGCCAGCGGACGACAGGGGAATCGGGAAAAACTGTTTTTT.

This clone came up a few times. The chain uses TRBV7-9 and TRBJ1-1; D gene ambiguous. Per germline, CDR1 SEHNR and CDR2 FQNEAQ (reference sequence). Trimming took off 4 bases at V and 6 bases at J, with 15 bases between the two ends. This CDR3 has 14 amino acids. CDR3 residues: CASSSPSHKAEAFF. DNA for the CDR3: TGTGCCAGCAGCTCACCTTCCCACAAGGCTGAAGCTTTCTTT.

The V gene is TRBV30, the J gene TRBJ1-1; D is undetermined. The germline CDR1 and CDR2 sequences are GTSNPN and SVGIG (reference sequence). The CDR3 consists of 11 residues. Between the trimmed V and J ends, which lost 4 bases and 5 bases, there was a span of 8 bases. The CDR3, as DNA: TGTGCCTGGAATAGGGAGACTGAAGCTTTCTTT. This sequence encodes CAWNRETEAFF.

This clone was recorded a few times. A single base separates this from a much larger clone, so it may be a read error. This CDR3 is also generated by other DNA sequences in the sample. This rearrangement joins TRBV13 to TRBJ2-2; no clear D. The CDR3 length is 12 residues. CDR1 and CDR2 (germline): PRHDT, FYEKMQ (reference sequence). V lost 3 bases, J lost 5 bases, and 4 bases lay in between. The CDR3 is CASSLGTGELFF. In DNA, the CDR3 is TGTGCCAGCAGCTTGGGGACCGGGGAGCTGTTTTTT. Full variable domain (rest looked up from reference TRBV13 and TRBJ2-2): AAGVIQSPRHLIKEKRETATLKCYPIPRHDTVYWYQQGPGQDPQFLISFYEKMQSDKGSIPDRFSAQQFSDYHSELNMSSLELGDSALYFCASSLGTGELFFGEGSRLTVL.

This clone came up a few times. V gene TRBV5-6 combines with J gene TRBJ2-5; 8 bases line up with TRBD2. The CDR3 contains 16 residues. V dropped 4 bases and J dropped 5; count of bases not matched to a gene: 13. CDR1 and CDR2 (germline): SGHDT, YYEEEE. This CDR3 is CASSGTAGGAWETQYF. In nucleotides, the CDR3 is TGTGCCAGCAGCGGCACGGCCGGGGGGGCCTGGGAGACCCAGTACTTC. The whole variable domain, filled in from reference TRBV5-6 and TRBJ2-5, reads DAGVTQSPTHLIKTRGQQVTLRCSPKSGHDTVSWYQQALGQGPQFIFQYYEEEERQRGNFPDRFSGHQFPNYSSELNVNALLLGDSALYLCASSGTAGGAWETQYFGPGTRLLVL.

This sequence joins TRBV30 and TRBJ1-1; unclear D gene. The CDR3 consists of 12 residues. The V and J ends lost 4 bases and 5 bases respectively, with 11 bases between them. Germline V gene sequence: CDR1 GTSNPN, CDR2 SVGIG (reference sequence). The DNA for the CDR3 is TGTGCCTGGATCGGGGAGAGGACTGAAGCTTTCTTT. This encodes CAWIGERTEAFF.

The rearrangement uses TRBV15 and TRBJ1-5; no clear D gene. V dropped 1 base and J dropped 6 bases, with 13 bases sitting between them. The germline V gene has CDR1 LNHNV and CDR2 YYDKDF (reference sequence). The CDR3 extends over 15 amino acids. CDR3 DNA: TGTGCCACCAGCAGAGGAGATCCACCGGGTCAGCCCCAGCATTTT. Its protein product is CATSRGDPPGQPQHF.

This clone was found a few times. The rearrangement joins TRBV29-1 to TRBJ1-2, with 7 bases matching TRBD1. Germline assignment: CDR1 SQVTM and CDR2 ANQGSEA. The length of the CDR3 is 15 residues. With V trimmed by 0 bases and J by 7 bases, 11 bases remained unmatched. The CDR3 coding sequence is TGCAGCGTTGAAGATGGGGAAAGGACAGGACTTGGCTACACCTTC. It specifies CSVEDGERTGLGYTF.

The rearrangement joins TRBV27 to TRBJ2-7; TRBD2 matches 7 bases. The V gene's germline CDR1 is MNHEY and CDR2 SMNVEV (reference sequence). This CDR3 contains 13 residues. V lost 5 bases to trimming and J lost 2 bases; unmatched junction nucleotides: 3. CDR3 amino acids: CASSSGVTYEQYF. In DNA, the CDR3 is TGTGCCAGCAGTAGCGGGGTTACCTACGAGCAGTACTTC.

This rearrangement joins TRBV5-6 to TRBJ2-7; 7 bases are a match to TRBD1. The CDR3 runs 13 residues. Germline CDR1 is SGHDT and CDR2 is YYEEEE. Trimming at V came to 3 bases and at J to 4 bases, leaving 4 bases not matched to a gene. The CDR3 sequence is CASSSRDSYEQYF. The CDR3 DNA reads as TGTGCCAGCAGCTCTAGGGACAGTTACGAGCAGTACTTC.

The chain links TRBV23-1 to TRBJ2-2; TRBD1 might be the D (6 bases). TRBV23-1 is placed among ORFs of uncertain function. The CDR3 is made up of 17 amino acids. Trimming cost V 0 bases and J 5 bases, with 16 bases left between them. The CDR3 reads CASSQSRTEGQTGELFF. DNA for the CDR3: TGCGCCAGCAGTCAATCGAGGACAGAAGGCCAGACCGGGGAGCTGTTTTTT.

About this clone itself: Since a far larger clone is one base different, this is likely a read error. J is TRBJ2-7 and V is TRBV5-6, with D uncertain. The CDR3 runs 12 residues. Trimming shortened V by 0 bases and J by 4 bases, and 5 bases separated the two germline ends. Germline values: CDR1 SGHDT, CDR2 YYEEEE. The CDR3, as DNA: TGTGCCAGCAGCTTGGAGGGTTACGAGCAGTACTTC. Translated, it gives CASSLEGYEQYF.

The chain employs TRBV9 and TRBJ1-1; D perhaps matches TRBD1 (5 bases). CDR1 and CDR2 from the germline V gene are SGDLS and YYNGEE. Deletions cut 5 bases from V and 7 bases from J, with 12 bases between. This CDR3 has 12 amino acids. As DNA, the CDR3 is TGTGCCAGCAGAATGGTCCAGGGTGAAGCTTTCTTT. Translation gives CASRMVQGEAFF.